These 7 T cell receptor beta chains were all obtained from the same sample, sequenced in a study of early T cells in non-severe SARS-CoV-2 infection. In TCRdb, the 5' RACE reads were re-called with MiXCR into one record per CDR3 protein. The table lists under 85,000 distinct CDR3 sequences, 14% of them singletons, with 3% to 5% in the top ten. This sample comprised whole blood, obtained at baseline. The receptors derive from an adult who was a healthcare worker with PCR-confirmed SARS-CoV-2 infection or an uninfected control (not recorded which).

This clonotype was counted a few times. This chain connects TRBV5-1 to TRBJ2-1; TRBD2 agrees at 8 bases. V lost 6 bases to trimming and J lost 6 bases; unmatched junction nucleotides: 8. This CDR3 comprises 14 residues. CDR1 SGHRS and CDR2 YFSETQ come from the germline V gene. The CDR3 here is CASTTSGSFNEQFF. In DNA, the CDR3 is TGCGCCAGCACGACCAGCGGGAGCTTCAATGAGCAGTTCTTC.

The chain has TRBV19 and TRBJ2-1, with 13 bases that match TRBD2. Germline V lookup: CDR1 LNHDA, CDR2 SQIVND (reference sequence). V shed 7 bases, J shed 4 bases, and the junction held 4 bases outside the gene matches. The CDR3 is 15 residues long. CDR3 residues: CASTRTSGSYNEQFF. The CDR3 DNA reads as TGTGCCAGTACTCGGACTAGCGGGAGTTACAATGAGCAGTTCTTC.

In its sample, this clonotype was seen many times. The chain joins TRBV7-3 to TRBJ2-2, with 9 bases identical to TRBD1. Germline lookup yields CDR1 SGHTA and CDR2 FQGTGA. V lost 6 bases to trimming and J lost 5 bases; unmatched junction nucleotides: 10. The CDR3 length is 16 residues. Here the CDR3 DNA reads TGTGCCAGCAGAGAACTGACAGGGGGACAGACCGGGGAGCTGTTTTTT. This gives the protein CASRELTGGQTGELFF.

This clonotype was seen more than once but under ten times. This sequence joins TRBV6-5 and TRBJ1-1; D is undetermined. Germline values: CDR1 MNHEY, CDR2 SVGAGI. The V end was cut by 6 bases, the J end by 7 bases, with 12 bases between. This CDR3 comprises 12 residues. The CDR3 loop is CASSLHGDEAFF. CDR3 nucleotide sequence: TGTGCCAGCAGCTTACACGGGGATGAAGCTTTCTTT.

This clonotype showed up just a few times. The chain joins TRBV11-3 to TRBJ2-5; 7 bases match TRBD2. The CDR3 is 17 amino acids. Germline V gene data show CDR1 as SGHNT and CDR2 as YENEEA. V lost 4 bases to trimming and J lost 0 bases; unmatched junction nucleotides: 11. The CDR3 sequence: CASSSGDASGDQETQYF. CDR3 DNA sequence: TGTGCCAGCAGCTCGGGGGACGCTAGCGGAGACCAAGAGACCCAGTACTTC.

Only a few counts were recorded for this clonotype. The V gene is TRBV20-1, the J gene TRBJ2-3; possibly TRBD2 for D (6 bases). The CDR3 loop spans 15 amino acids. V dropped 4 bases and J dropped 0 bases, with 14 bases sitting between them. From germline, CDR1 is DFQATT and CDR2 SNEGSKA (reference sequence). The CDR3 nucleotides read TGCAGTGCTATACATAGAGGGACTAGCACAGATACGCAGTATTTT. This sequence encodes CSAIHRGTSTDTQYF.

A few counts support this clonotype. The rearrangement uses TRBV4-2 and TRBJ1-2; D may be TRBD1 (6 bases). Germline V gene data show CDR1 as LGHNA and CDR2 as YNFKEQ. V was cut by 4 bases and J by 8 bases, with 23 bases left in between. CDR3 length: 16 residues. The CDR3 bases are TGTGCCAGCAGCCTGCAGTGGGAGGGGGTCAGAAGCGGCTACACCTTC. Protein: CASSLQWEGVRSGYTF.